Presented here are 32 T cell receptor beta chains from one specimen sequenced in a study of blood T cells in healthy people across ages. Next came a second PCR, run for about 7 to 12 cycles, which used a sample-barcoded 5' primer along with a J-beta primer mix. TCRdb itself ran the 5' RACE reads through MiXCR, one entry per CDR3 protein. This table has hundreds of thousands of distinct CDR3 sequences, 32% appearing once. Sequencing used blood. These receptor sequences come from a woman of 80 years or more in good health.

This clonotype has ten or more counts. The genes are TRBV30 and TRBJ2-3; D is unclear. The germline gives CDR1 GTSNPN, CDR2 SVGIG (reference sequence). The ends were cut back, 2 bases at V and 6 bases at J, with 21 bases in the middle. The CDR3 consists of 16 residues. The CDR3: CAWSPLDFNGLDTQYF. The CDR3 DNA reads TGTGCCTGGAGTCCGCTAGATTTTAACGGTCTGGATACGCAGTATTTT.

This clonotype occurred a few times. One end of the junction fails to match germline, which may point to a read error. The J gene is TRBJ2-1, the V gene TRBV20-1; tentative D call: TRBD2 (6 bases). The CDR3 sequence is 15 residues long. Germline V gives CDR1 DFQATT, CDR2 SNEGSKA (reference sequence). CDR3 in DNA: TGCAGTGCCCGGGTACTTCGGGAGATCCGGAATGAGCGGTTCTTC. Translated, it gives CSARVLREIRNERFF.

This clonotype appeared a single time. The genes are TRBV20-1 and TRBJ2-5; D assignment may be TRBD1 or TRBD2 (5 bases each). This CDR3 contains 13 residues. Germline V gene data show CDR1 as DFQATT and CDR2 as SNEGSKA (reference sequence). With 6 bases removed from V and 2 bases from J, the gap between germline ends came to 13 bases. CDR3 in amino acids: CSAGTAAQETQYF. In nucleotides, the CDR3 is TGCAGTGCAGGGACGGCTGCTCAAGAGACCCAGTACTTC.

This clonotype was observed a few times. This chain links TRBV30 with TRBJ1-6; D may be TRBD1 (5 bases). The germline V and J ends were trimmed by 4 bases and 9 bases, with 16 bases remaining between them. CDR1 GTSNPN and CDR2 SVGIG come from the germline V gene (reference sequence). This CDR3 is 14 amino acids long. The CDR3 DNA reads TGTGCCTGGACCCGAGGGCAGGGCCCTTCACCCCTCCACTTT. Residues: CAWTRGQGPSPLHF.

This clonotype was detected ten times or more. The chain uses TRBV6-1 and TRBJ2-7; D possibly corresponds to TRBD2 (5 bases). V was trimmed by 6 bases and J by 2 bases, leaving 14 bases between them. Germline V gene data show CDR1 as MNHNS and CDR2 as SASEGT. The CDR3 contains 14 residues. In DNA, the CDR3 is TGTGCCAGCAGACTAGAAAGGGCTACCTACGAGCAGTACTTC. This encodes CASRLERATYEQYF.

V is TRBV29-1 and J is TRBJ1-5; D is unclear. The CDR3 spans 13 residues. The germline gives CDR1 SQVTM, CDR2 ANQGSEA. V shed 2 bases and J shed 6 bases, with 11 bases lying between them. Here the CDR3 DNA reads TGCAGCGTTGAACCCAGTCGGGGTCAGCCCCAGCATTTT. Residues: CSVEPSRGQPQHF. The full variable domain, with the rest looked up from reference TRBV29-1 and TRBJ1-5, is SAVISQKPSRDICQRGTSLTIQCQVDSQVTMMFWYRQQPGQSLTLIATANQGSEATYESGFVIDKFPISRPNLTFSTLTVSNMSPEDSSIYLCSVEPSRGQPQHFGDGTRLSIL.

Points on this clonotype: This may arise from a read error, as a much more abundant clone is one base away. This chain connects TRBV2 to TRBJ2-5, with D tentatively TRBD2 (5 bases). V gave up 6 bases and J gave up 2 bases, with 10 bases separating them. The CDR3 spans 13 residues. Germline V gives CDR1 SNHLY, CDR2 FYNNEI. The chain's CDR3 is CASRRVVQETQYF. The CDR3 nucleotides read TGTGCCAGCAGGAGGGTGGTACAAGAGACCCAGTACTTC.

This clonotype was observed at least ten times. The rearrangement uses TRBV27 and TRBJ2-5, with TRBD2 identical over 12 bases. Germline V CDR1 and CDR2: MNHEY, SMNVEV (reference sequence). The CDR3 extends over 18 amino acids. With 5 bases clipped from V and 0 bases from J, the junction kept 10 bases outside the gene matches. As DNA, the CDR3 is TGTGCCAGCAGTCACCGACTAGCGGGGGCTGGGTACCAAGAGACCCAGTACTTC. Its translation: CASSHRLAGAGYQETQYF.

This clonotype was counted only a few times. The chain recombines TRBV28 with TRBJ2-2, with D hard to call. The germline V and J ends were trimmed by 5 bases and 1 base, with 11 bases remaining between them. In germline, CDR1 is MDHEN, CDR2 SYDVKM. The length of the CDR3 is 15 residues. The DNA for the CDR3 is TGTGCCAGCAGTCCCCCGCCCCAGAACACCGGGGAGCTGTTTTTT. It specifies CASSPPPQNTGELFF.

The sample holds many counts of this clonotype. CDR3 DNA: TGTGCCAGCAGCTTGGCCAGGGGAGGCTATGGCTACACCTTC. Protein: CASSLARGGYGYTF. The gene calls are TRBV5-6 and TRBJ1-2; D is perhaps TRBD1 (6 bases). The germline V and J ends were trimmed by 0 bases and 4 bases, with 10 bases remaining between them. From germline, CDR1 is SGHDT and CDR2 YYEEEE. There are 14 residues in the CDR3.

A word on this clonotype: A much larger clone sits a single nucleotide away, making a read error possible. This is likely a read error, given that the CDR3 carries no conserved phenylalanine or tryptophan at its end. The chain joins TRBV11-2 to TRBJ2-1; no firm D call. CDR1 is SGHAT and CDR2 is FQNNGV in the germline V gene. The CDR3 contains 12 residues. V was shortened by 5 bases and J by 5 bases, with 7 bases between the two germline ends. The CDR3 DNA reads as TGTGCCAGCAGCAGAACCCACAATGAGCAGTTCTTG. This sequence encodes CASSRTHNEQFL.

There are many counts of this clonotype. The chain recombines TRBV6-5 with TRBJ2-7; TRBD2 matches at 13 bases. V shed 6 bases, J shed 3 bases, and the junction held 8 bases outside the gene matches. Germline V gene sequence: CDR1 MNHEY, CDR2 SVGAGI. This CDR3 has 16 residues. The CDR3 spells CASRTSGGQKGYEQYF. DNA of the CDR3: TGTGCCAGCAGGACTAGCGGGGGGCAGAAAGGCTACGAGCAGTACTTC.

This clonotype has just one count. The DNA of the CDR3 is TGTGCCATCAGTGAGTCGAGGATCAAGGACACCTCCTACGAGCAGTACTTC. It encodes CAISESRIKDTSYEQYF. The rearrangement joins TRBV10-3 to TRBJ2-7; tentative D call: TRBD1 (5 bases). The CDR3 spans 17 residues. V dropped 0 bases and J dropped 0 bases, with 15 bases sitting between them. Germline assignment: CDR1 ENHRY and CDR2 SYGVKD.

V usage is TRBV20-1 and J usage is TRBJ2-1, with D possibly being TRBD1 (5 bases). Trimming stripped 3 bases from V and 3 bases from J, with 12 bases between. This CDR3 has 14 residues. Germline V gene lookup returns CDR1 DFQATT and CDR2 SNEGSKA (reference sequence). CDR3 sequence reads: CSASPQVYYNEQFF. The CDR3 DNA is TGCAGTGCTAGCCCACAGGTTTACTACAATGAGCAGTTCTTC.

This clonotype occurred many times. This chain uses TRBV5-6 with TRBJ2-3; 8 bases line up with TRBD1. V lost 4 bases and J lost 5; bases outside the gene matches: 6. The CDR3 consists of 14 residues. CDR1 is SGHDT and CDR2 is YYEEEE in the germline V gene. CDR3 protein: CASSRTGRLDTQYF. The CDR3 region has the DNA TGTGCCAGCAGCAGGACAGGGCGATTAGATACGCAGTATTTT.

This clonotype was counted at least ten times. The CDR3 DNA reads TGTGCCAGCAGTGATTCTTACCGCCCGAGGGACGAGCAGTACTTC. This codes for CASSDSYRPRDEQYF. This chain uses TRBV6-1 with TRBJ2-7; tentatively, D is TRBD2 (5 bases). The CDR3 has 15 amino acids. Germline CDR1 and CDR2: MNHNS and SASEGT. V lost 3 bases and J 5 bases, leaving 17 bases between the germline ends.

This clonotype occurred a few times. V usage is TRBV7-9 and J usage is TRBJ1-1; 11 nucleotides line up with TRBD1. CDR1 is SEHNR and CDR2 is FQNEAQ in the germline V gene (reference sequence). Trimming cost V 5 bases and J 11 bases; bases outside gene matches: 13. CDR3 length: 15 amino acids. The DNA of the CDR3 is TGTGCCAGCAGCCTTTTGTCCCGGGACAGGGGGAACGCTTTCTTT. As protein: CASSLLSRDRGNAFF.

The CDR3: CASSLQAASTDTQYF. In DNA form, the CDR3 reads TGTGCCAGCAGTTTACAGGCAGCTAGCACAGATACGCAGTATTTT. The chain recombines TRBV12-3 or TRBV12-4 with TRBJ2-3; D is uncertain. V dropped 2 bases and J dropped 0 bases, with 9 bases sitting between them. This CDR3 comprises 15 residues.

The V gene is TRBV20-1, the J gene TRBJ1-4; 8 bases fit TRBD1. CDR1 is DFQATT, CDR2 SNEGSKA, per germline (reference sequence). The V gene end was trimmed by 0 bases and the J gene end by 4 bases; junction bases not matched to a gene: 7. CDR3 length: 16 residues. CDR3 protein: CSARDRTGGFNEKLFF. For the CDR3, the DNA is TGCAGTGCTAGAGATCGTACAGGGGGTTTTAATGAAAAACTGTTTTTT.

The chain couples TRBV7-6 to TRBJ2-7; D is unresolved. The CDR3 contains 14 residues. V lost 3 bases, J lost 0 bases, and 9 bases lay in between. The germline V gene encodes CDR1 SGHVS and CDR2 FNYEAQ. The CDR3 region is CASSFDELSYEQYF. DNA of the CDR3: TGTGCCAGCAGCTTCGATGAACTCTCCTACGAGCAGTACTTC.

The V and J genes are TRBV20-1 and TRBJ2-1, with TRBD1 matching 8 bases. V lost 0 bases to trimming and J lost 4 bases; unmatched junction nucleotides: 11. Germline V lookup: CDR1 DFQATT, CDR2 SNEGSKA (reference sequence). The CDR3 has 17 residues. CDR3 amino acids: CSARERKGQANYNEQFF. The CDR3, as DNA: TGCAGTGCTAGAGAGCGAAAGGGACAGGCGAATTACAATGAGCAGTTCTTC.

The J gene is TRBJ2-1, the V gene TRBV7-2; no clear D. CDR1 SGHTA and CDR2 FQGNSA come from the germline V gene. This CDR3 comprises 12 residues. V dropped 11 bases and J dropped 3 bases, with 11 bases sitting between them. The CDR3 DNA follows: TGTGCCGGCGACTCGGTCTACAATGAGCAGTTCTTC. It translates to CAGDSVYNEQFF.

This clonotype was seen ten or more times. The rearrangement links TRBV7-2 to TRBJ1-6; D is possibly TRBD1 (5 bases). V was pared by 6 bases and J by 7 bases, with 19 bases between. Germline V gives CDR1 SGHTA, CDR2 FQGNSA. The CDR3 has 16 amino acids. CDR3 bases: TGTGCCAGCAGGCCCACCTCCGGGACGGGGAATTCACCCCTCCACTTT. Protein product: CASRPTSGTGNSPLHF.

This clonotype occurred many times. The V call is TRBV29-1, the J call TRBJ2-7; 12 nucleotides align to TRBD1. This CDR3 has 13 residues. Germline trimming cut 6 bases from V and 7 bases from J; bases unmatched to any gene: 7. Germline lookup yields CDR1 SQVTM and CDR2 ANQGSEA. The CDR3 DNA follows: TGCAGCGTCCCGGGACAGGGGGCCTGGGAGCAGTACTTC. Encoded protein: CSVPGQGAWEQYF.

The chain carries TRBV27 and TRBJ2-5, with 11 positions matching TRBD2. Germline CDR1 and CDR2: MNHEY and SMNVEV (reference sequence). The V segment lost 10 bases and the J segment 7 bases; nucleotides outside the gene matches: 11. The CDR3 has 14 residues. The CDR3 reads CATATSGVSGTQYF. The CDR3, as DNA: TGTGCCACCGCGACTAGCGGGGTCTCGGGGACCCAGTACTTC.

This clonotype was observed many times. This chain uses TRBV6-2 or TRBV6-3 with TRBJ1-2, with 9 positions matching TRBD1. CDR1 and CDR2 (germline): MNHEY, SVGEGT. Unmatched junction bases numbered 16, after V lost 5 bases and J lost 6 bases. CDR3 length: 17 residues. CDR3 residues: CASSASSGTGSPHGYTF. In DNA, the CDR3 is TGTGCCAGCAGTGCCTCTTCCGGGACAGGGAGTCCCCATGGCTACACCTTC.

With respect to this clonotype: A much larger clone lies a single base off, so this may be a read error. The gene calls are TRBV29-1 and TRBJ2-2; TRBD2 aligns across 10 bases. This CDR3 contains 13 residues. V was pared by 6 bases and J by 4 bases, with 2 bases of the junction left unmatched. The germline V gene has CDR1 SQVTM and CDR2 ANQGSEA. DNA of the CDR3: TGCAGCGTGGGACTAGCGAGCACCGGGGAGCTGTTTTTT. Its protein product is CSVGLASTGELFF.

The chain employs TRBV4-2 and TRBJ1-4, with 7 nucleotides matching TRBD1. Per the germline V gene, CDR1 is LGHNA and CDR2 is YNFKEQ. This CDR3 contains 15 residues. V lost 4 bases to trimming and J lost 3 bases; unmatched junction nucleotides: 5. The CDR3 sequence is CASSRDREPNEKLFF. In nucleotides, the CDR3 is TGTGCCAGCAGCCGAGACAGGGAACCTAATGAAAAACTGTTTTTT.

Many counts were recorded for this clonotype. The chain recombines TRBV4-3 with TRBJ1-6; 7 nucleotides align to TRBD1. With V trimmed by 3 bases and J by 6 bases, 8 bases remained unmatched. The CDR3 runs 16 residues. Looked up from germline, CDR1 is LGHNA and CDR2 is YSLEER. The CDR3 is CASSQDRTGGNSPLHF. The CDR3 region has the DNA TGCGCCAGCAGCCAGGATCGGACAGGCGGTAATTCACCCCTCCACTTT.

This chain connects TRBV5-1 to TRBJ2-7; TRBD2 aligns across 11 bases. Germline V lookup: CDR1 SGHRS, CDR2 YFSETQ. There are 15 residues in the CDR3. V was clipped by 4 bases and J by 0 bases; unmatched bases: 3. The CDR3, as DNA: TGCGCCAGCAGCGCTCTAGCGGGGGGCTCCTACGAGCAGTACTTC. It encodes CASSALAGGSYEQYF.

This clonotype showed up just a few times. The chain links TRBV9 to TRBJ2-1; 10 bases agree with TRBD2. The CDR3 has 17 amino acids. Trimming cost V 3 bases and J 4 bases; bases outside gene matches: 10. CDR1 is SGDLS and CDR2 is YYNGEE in the germline V gene. The CDR3 sequence: CASSARGSGGRYNEQFF. Written as DNA, the CDR3 is TGTGCCAGCAGCGCAAGGGGTAGCGGGGGGCGTTACAATGAGCAGTTCTTC.

V and J are TRBV7-6 and TRBJ2-7, with 7 positions matching TRBD1. The CDR3 loop spans 14 amino acids. Germline V CDR1 and CDR2: SGHVS, FNYEAQ. V shed 4 bases and J 3 bases; nucleotides not matched to a gene: 6. The CDR3 nucleotides read TGTGCCAGCAGCTCCCTGGACAGGCTCTACGAGCAGTACTTC. As protein: CASSSLDRLYEQYF.